This T cell receptor (beta chain) derives from a study of blood T cells in healthy people across ages. Findings and caveats of the study: As age increased, TCR beta diversity per million T cells fell in a roughly linear fashion.

Donors were systemically healthy Caucasian individuals from Russia aged about 6 to 100 years. Peripheral blood from each donor was collected in a volume of 9.5 to 10 milliliters. For this clonotype: What it binds is not known.

A sample-barcoded 5' primer and a J-beta primer mix were used in a second PCR of roughly 7 to 11 cycles. TCRdb itself ran the 5' RACE reads through MiXCR, one entry per CDR3 protein. The table has 1.5 million to 2 million distinct CDR3 sequences, more than 35% seen once. The CDR3 loop spans 16 amino acids. The V and J ends lost 6 bases and 0 bases, in that order; junction bases with no gene match: 12. Germline V CDR1 and CDR2: DFQATT, SNEGSKA (reference sequence). What was sequenced was blood. The clonotype was recovered from a human donor in good health. This chain links TRBV20-1 with TRBJ2-7; 9 bases align to TRBD1. CDR3 nucleotide sequence: TGCAGTGCGACAGGGCCGGACAGGGGCAGCTCCTACGAGCAGTACTTC. Amino acid sequence: CSATGPDRGSSYEQYF.